A selection of T cell receptor beta chains follows, all from one sample in a study of T cells after yellow fever vaccination. TCRdb fed the 5' RACE reads into MiXCR, producing one record per CDR3 protein. The sample lists a few hundred thousand distinct CDR3 sequences, 6.8% occurring once. The sequencing here drew on PBMCs, taken around 45 days after the first yellow fever vaccination. The receptors stem from a man younger than 35 who received the YFV17D yellow fever vaccine. CDR3s include the opening cysteine and the closing phenylalanine or tryptophan. A D gene is named only where the DNA matches it firmly. Rows give clone size only sometimes, using once, few, many, or a class for an expanded clone.

>few|TRBV10-3|TRBD1|TRBJ2-7
CAISELTGTGEQYF
TGTGCCATCAGTGAGTTGACAGGGACGGGCGAGCAGTACTTC
>few|TRBV5-1|NA|TRBJ2-5
CASRPGTPRKETQYF
TGCGCCAGCAGGCCCGGGACCCCTCGCAAAGAGACCCAGTACTTC
>NA|TRBV5-1|NA|TRBJ1-1
CASSLDPQDNTEAFF
TGCGCCAGCAGCTTGGATCCGCAGGATAACACTGAAGCTTTCTTT
>many|TRBV12-3/TRBV12-4|NA|TRBJ2-5
CASSLGGQAGETQYF
TGTGCCAGCAGTTTAGGCGGACAGGCGGGGGAGACCCAGTACTTC
>few|TRBV6-2/TRBV6-3|NA|TRBJ2-7
CASSPVLSYEQYF
TGTGCCAGCAGTCCCGTCTTATCCTACGAGCAGTACTTC
>many|TRBV4-2|TRBD2|TRBJ2-5
CASSQEPQRGLGETQYF
TGTGCCAGCAGCCAAGAGCCCCAGCGGGGGCTGGGTGAGACCCAGTACTTC
>NA|TRBV11-1|NA|TRBJ2-1
CASSLASRQKYNEQFF
TGTGCCAGCAGCTTAGCGAGCCGACAGAAATACAATGAGCAGTTCTTC
>many|TRBV3-1|NA|TRBJ1-5
CASSPAVNQPQHF
TGTGCCAGCAGCCCGGCCGTGAATCAGCCCCAGCATTTT
>NA|TRBV29-1|TRBD1|TRBJ2-6
CSVEDRTGISGANVLTF
TGCAGCGTTGAAGACCGGACAGGCATCTCTGGGGCCAACGTCCTGACTTTC
>many|TRBV28|NA|TRBJ2-3
CASSSNPFSTDTQYF
TGTGCCAGCAGCAGCAATCCCTTTAGCACAGATACGCAGTATTTT
>few|TRBV28|NA|TRBJ1-6
CASSFPLTGTLVSPLHF
TGTGCCAGCAGTTTTCCTCTAACCGGGACATTAGTATCACCCCTCCACTTT
>NA|TRBV12-3/TRBV12-4|TRBD1|TRBJ1-6
CASSLTGQGNSPLHF
TGTGCCAGCAGTTTAACCGGACAGGGGAATTCACCCCTCCACTTT
>few|TRBV12-3/TRBV12-4|NA|TRBJ2-5
CASSLGVEAGWAQYF
TGTGCCAGCAGTTTAGGGGTTGAGGCTGGGTGGGCCCAGTACTTC
>many|TRBV7-8|NA|TRBJ2-6
CASSWRWSGANVLTF
TGTGCCAGCAGCTGGCGCTGGTCCGGGGCCAACGTCCTGACTTTC
>many|TRBV6-1|NA|TRBJ1-5
CATIASNQPQHF
TGTGCCACTATCGCTAGCAATCAGCCCCAGCATTTT
>many|TRBV5-4|NA|TRBJ2-3
CASSPPNTDTQYF
TGTGCCAGCAGCCCACCAAACACAGATACGCAGTATTTT
>NA|TRBV5-4|TRBD2|TRBJ2-3
CASSSPPAGGVDTQYF
TGTGCCAGCAGCTCTCCACCAGCGGGGGGGGTTGATACGCAGTATTTT
>few|TRBV20-1|TRBD2|TRBJ2-2
CSAKTSDSGELFF
TGCAGTGCTAAGACTAGCGATAGCGGGGAGCTGTTTTTT
>NA|TRBV4-2|NA|TRBJ2-5
CASSQEVGGGTQYF
TGTGCCAGCAGCCAAGAGGTTGGAGGGGGAACCCAGTACTTC
>NA|TRBV7-2|NA|TRBJ1-4
CASSLSAVNEKLFF
TGTGCCAGCAGCTTAAGTGCGGTGAATGAAAAACTGTTTTTT
>NA|TRBV15|NA|TRBJ2-5
CATSRDSIPRETQYF
TGTGCCACCAGCAGAGATTCGATCCCCCGGGAGACCCAGTACTTC
>few|TRBV7-3|NA|TRBJ2-1
CASSLGGDDEQFF
TGTGCCAGCAGCTTGGGGGGAGATGATGAGCAGTTCTTC
>many|TRBV7-8|NA|TRBJ2-3
CASSLMSQGSYGAQYF
TGTGCCAGCAGCTTAATGTCGCAGGGGTCCTATGGTGCGCAGTATTTT
>many|TRBV5-6|NA|TRBJ1-2
CASSLAEGGYTF
TGTGCCAGCAGCTTGGCCGAGGGGGGCTACACCTTC
>many|TRBV5-1|NA|TRBJ1-1
CASSLGRTNTEAFF
TGCGCCAGCAGCTTGGGTCGGACGAACACTGAAGCTTTCTTT
>few|TRBV2|NA|TRBJ1-5
CASKDSNQPQHF
TGTGCCAGCAAAGACAGCAATCAGCCCCAGCATTTT
>NA|TRBV29-1|TRBD2|TRBJ2-2
CSVVPAGGSNTGELFF
TGCAGCGTTGTACCAGCGGGGGGGTCGAACACCGGGGAGCTGTTTTTT
>few|TRBV7-2|NA|TRBJ1-1
CASSWGGSGRHAFF
TGTGCCAGCAGCTGGGGGGGGTCAGGGAGGCACGCTTTCTTT
>many|TRBV5-1|TRBD1|TRBJ2-7
CASSFEQGAVIYEQYF
TGCGCCAGCAGCTTCGAACAGGGGGCAGTTATCTACGAGCAGTACTTC
>few|TRBV2|TRBD1|TRBJ2-7
CASNRYRGVYEQYF
TGTGCCAGCAATCGTTACAGGGGCGTGTACGAGCAGTACTTC
>NA|TRBV12-3/TRBV12-4|NA|TRBJ2-1
CASSSGTRDIWYLAGDQQFF
TGTGCCAGCAGTTCCGGGACGCGAGATATTTGGTATCTTGCTGGGGATCAGCAGTTCTTC
>many|TRBV20-1|NA|TRBJ2-2
CSARYPFTGELFF
TGCAGTGCTAGGTATCCTTTTACCGGGGAGCTGTTTTTT
>few|TRBV7-2|NA|TRBJ1-6
CAISGARNSPLHF
TGTGCCATCTCGGGGGCACGGAATTCACCCCTCCACTTT
>NA|TRBV7-7|TRBD1|TRBJ1-5
CASSCHRGRYQPQHF
TGTGCCAGCAGCTGCCACAGGGGACGTTATCAGCCCCAGCATTTT
>many|TRBV6-5|NA|TRBJ1-1
CASSRVDTEAFF
TGTGCCAGCAGTAGGGTAGACACTGAAGCTTTCTTT
>few|TRBV19|NA|TRBJ1-1
CASSMIEWGAGEAFF
TGTGCCAGTAGTATGATTGAGTGGGGGGCGGGTGAAGCTTTCTTT
>NA|TRBV5-6|NA|TRBJ2-5
CASSFTISRGGETQCF
TGTGCCAGCAGCTTCACAATAAGCAGGGGGGGAGAGACCCAGTGCTTC
>few|TRBV29-1|NA|TRBJ2-3
CSVDVGISTDTQYF
TGCAGCGTGGACGTCGGAATTAGCACAGATACGCAGTATTTT
>many|TRBV7-2|TRBD1|TRBJ2-1
CASSFRQGGNEQFF
TGTGCCAGCAGTTTTCGACAGGGTGGGAATGAGCAGTTCTTC
>NA|TRBV21-1|NA|TRBJ2-3
CASSDERRRNKGTDTQYF
TGTGCCAGCAGCGATGAAAGGCGTAGGAACAAAGGAACAGATACGCAGTATTTT
>NA|TRBV7-9|NA|TRBJ2-5
CASSLPYTKRETQYF
TGTGCCAGCAGCTTACCCTATACTAAAAGGGAGACCCAGTACTTC
>NA|TRBV9|TRBD1|TRBJ2-3
CASSAAGQVLSDTQYF
TGTGCCAGCAGCGCGGCCGGACAGGTCCTCTCAGATACGCAGTATTTT
>many|TRBV7-2|NA|TRBJ1-1
CASSWGQNTEAFF
TGTGCCAGCAGCTGGGGACAGAACACTGAAGCTTTCTTT
>NA|TRBV15|TRBD1|TRBJ1-6
CATSRPDRGGSPLHF
TGTGCCACCAGCAGACCTGACAGGGGAGGTTCACCCCTCCACTTT
>few|TRBV2|TRBD2|TRBJ2-5
CASSLNAGGPQETQYF
TGTGCCAGCAGCCTGAATGCGGGGGGGCCTCAAGAGACCCAGTACTTC